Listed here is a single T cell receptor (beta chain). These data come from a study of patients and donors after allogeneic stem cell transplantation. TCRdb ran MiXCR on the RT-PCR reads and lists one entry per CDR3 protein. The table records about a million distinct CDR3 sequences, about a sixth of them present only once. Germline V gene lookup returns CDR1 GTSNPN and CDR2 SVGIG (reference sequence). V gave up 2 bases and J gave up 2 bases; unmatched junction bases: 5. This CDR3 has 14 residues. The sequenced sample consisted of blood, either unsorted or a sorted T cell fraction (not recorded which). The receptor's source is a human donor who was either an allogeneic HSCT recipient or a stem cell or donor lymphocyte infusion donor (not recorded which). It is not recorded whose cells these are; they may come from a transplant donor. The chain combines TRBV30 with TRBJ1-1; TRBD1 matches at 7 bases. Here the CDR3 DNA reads TGTGCCTGGAGTAGGCCAGGGGGAAACACTGAAGCTTTCTTT. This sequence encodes CAWSRPGGNTEAFF.